This TCR beta chain originates from a study of T cell changes during pregnancy in multiple sclerosis. The assay was immunoSEQ multiplex PCR, and TCRdb's table has in-frame clones only and misses some. The sample lists about 100,000 clones; over 80% were seen once. The germline V gene has CDR1 MNHNY and CDR2 SVGAGI (reference sequence). The CDR3 contains 14 residues. J gave up 7 bases and V 5 bases, and 6 bases lay outside the gene matches. This chain links TRBV6-6 with TRBJ1-2, with 11 nucleotides matching TRBD1. The sequencing here drew on peripheral blood, taken after pregnancy. This sequence originates from a female donor with multiple sclerosis, enrolled in a pregnancy study. As DNA, the CDR3 is TGTGCCAGCAGTACGGGACAGGGGGATGGTGGCTACACCTTC. Translated: CASSTGQGDGGYTF.